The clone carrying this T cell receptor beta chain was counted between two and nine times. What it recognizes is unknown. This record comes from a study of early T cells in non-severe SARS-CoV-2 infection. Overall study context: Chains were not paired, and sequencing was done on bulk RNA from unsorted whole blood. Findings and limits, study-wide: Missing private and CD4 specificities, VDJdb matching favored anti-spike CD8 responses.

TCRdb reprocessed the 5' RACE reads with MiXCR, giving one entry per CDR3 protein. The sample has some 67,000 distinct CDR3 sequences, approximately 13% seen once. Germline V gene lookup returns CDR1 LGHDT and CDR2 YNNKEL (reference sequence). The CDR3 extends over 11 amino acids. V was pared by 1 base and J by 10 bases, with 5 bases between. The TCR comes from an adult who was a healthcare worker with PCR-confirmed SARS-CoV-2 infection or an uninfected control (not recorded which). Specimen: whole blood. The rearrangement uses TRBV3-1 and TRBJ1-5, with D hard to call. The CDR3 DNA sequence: TGTGCCAGCAGCCAAGGTGGCCCCCAGCATTTT. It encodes CASSQGGPQHF. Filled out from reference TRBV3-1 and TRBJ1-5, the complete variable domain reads DTAVSQTPKYLVTQMGNDKSIKCEQNLGHDTMYWYKQDSKKFLKIMFSYNNKELIINETVPNRFSPKSPDKAHLNLHINSLELGDSAVYFCASSQGGPQHFGDGTRLSIL.